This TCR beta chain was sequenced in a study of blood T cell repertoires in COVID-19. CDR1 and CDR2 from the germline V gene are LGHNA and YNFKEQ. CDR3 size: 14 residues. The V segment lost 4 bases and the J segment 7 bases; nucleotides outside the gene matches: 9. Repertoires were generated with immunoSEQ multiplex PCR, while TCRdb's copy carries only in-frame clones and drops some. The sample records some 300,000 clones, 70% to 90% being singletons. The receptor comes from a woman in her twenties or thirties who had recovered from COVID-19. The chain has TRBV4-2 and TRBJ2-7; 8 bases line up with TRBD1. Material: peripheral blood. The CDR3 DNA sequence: TGTGCCAGCAGCCTCCCAGGGGGCGCGAGTGAGCAGTACTTC. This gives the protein CASSLPGGASEQYF.